The next 19 T cell receptor beta chains were all read from a single sample in a study of CD8 T cells in Susac syndrome. The RNA, about 0.45 to 1 ug, was put through reverse transcription using random hexamers. TCRdb reprocessed the immunoSEQ multiplex PCR reads via MiXCR and lists one record per CDR3 protein. The data show around 190,000 distinct CDR3 sequences, approximately 95% seen once. Input material: CD8+ T cells from PBMCs. These receptors were obtained from a human donor with multiple sclerosis.

CDR3 residues: CASSQVTGLQETQYF. The DNA of the CDR3 is TGTGCCAGCAGCCAAGTTACTGGGCTCCAAGAGACCCAGTACTTC. This chain connects TRBV3-1 to TRBJ2-5; D is uncertain. Germline loops: CDR1 LGHDT, CDR2 YNNKEL (reference sequence). The CDR3 is 15 amino acids. Trimming cost V 1 base and J 1 base, with 10 bases left between them.

This chain uses TRBV20-1 with TRBJ2-7, with TRBD2 matching 7 bases. With 3 bases clipped from V and 0 bases from J, the junction kept 8 bases outside the gene matches. There are 15 residues in the CDR3. Germline V lookup: CDR1 DFQATT, CDR2 SNEGSKA (reference sequence). CDR3 amino acids: CSASSLADPSYEQYF. As DNA, the CDR3 is TGCAGTGCTAGTAGTCTAGCGGACCCCTCCTACGAGCAGTACTTC.

The V gene is TRBV5-1, the J gene TRBJ2-7; D not certain. Germline values: CDR1 SGHRS, CDR2 YFSETQ. This CDR3 is built from 14 residues. Trimming stripped 3 bases from V and 0 bases from J, with 10 bases between. DNA for the CDR3: TGCGCCAGCAGCTCCGGACGGCTCTCCTACGAGCAGTACTTC. Translated, it gives CASSSGRLSYEQYF. Full variable domain (remainder filled in from reference TRBV5-1 and TRBJ2-7): KAGVTQTPRYLIKTRGQQVTLSCSPISGHRSVSWYQQTPGQGLQFLFEYFSETQRNKGNFPGRFSGRQFSNSRSEMNVSTLELGDSALYLCASSSGRLSYEQYFGPGTRLTVT.

CDR3 DNA: TGTGCCAGCAGTGAAGGGGGCAACAACTACGAGCAGTACTTC. Translating it yields CASSEGGNNYEQYF. This chain uses TRBV2 with TRBJ2-7, with D tentatively TRBD1 (5 bases). V was shortened by 1 base and J by 3 bases, with 10 bases between the two germline ends. The CDR3 sequence is 14 residues long. Per germline, CDR1 SNHLY and CDR2 FYNNEI.

The V and J genes are TRBV29-1 and TRBJ2-1, with a tentative D call TRBD1 (7 bases). This CDR3 is 17 amino acids long. Per germline, CDR1 SQVTM and CDR2 ANQGSEA. V dropped 0 bases and J dropped 0 bases, with 15 bases sitting between them. The CDR3 reads CSVEDLQGGYSYNEQFF. Written as DNA, the CDR3 is TGCAGCGTTGAAGACCTGCAGGGGGGTTACTCCTACAATGAGCAGTTCTTC.

V gene TRBV27 combines with J gene TRBJ1-1; 8 bases are a match to TRBD1. Germline CDR1 reads MNHEY; CDR2 reads SMNVEV (reference sequence). J was trimmed by 5 bases and V by 3 bases; bases with no gene match: 8. This CDR3 has 15 residues. CDR3 DNA sequence: TGTGCCAGCAGTTTTGGTGCCAGGGGGCCTACTGAAGCTTTCTTT. This encodes CASSFGARGPTEAFF.

The genes are TRBV23-1 and TRBJ1-3, with 7 bases identical to TRBD1. TRBV23-1 is identified as an open reading frame with a role that is uncertain. The CDR3 runs 14 residues. The V and J ends lost 3 bases and 6 bases, in that order; junction bases with no gene match: 5. The CDR3 reads CASSHDRVINTIYF. CDR3 in DNA: TGCGCCAGCAGTCACGACAGGGTGATAAACACCATATATTTT.

The chain combines TRBV5-6 with TRBJ2-7; TRBD2 matches at 8 bases. This CDR3 contains 17 residues. Per germline, CDR1 SGHDT and CDR2 YYEEEE. With 0 bases clipped from V and 3 bases from J, the junction kept 11 bases outside the gene matches. CDR3 sequence: CASSLAKFGTSFYEQYF. Written as DNA, the CDR3 is TGTGCCAGCAGCTTGGCCAAATTCGGGACTAGTTTCTACGAGCAGTACTTC.

This sequence joins TRBV29-1 and TRBJ2-7; D possibly matches TRBD1 or TRBD2 (5 bases each). The CDR3 spans 15 residues. Trimming took 3 bases from V and 4 from J, leaving 19 bases between them. Germline CDR1 reads SQVTM; CDR2 reads ANQGSEA. CDR3: CSVEGVGDQPYEQYF. For the CDR3, the DNA is TGCAGCGTTGAGGGGGTTGGGGACCAGCCATACGAGCAGTACTTC.

V gene TRBV6-5 combines with J gene TRBJ2-5; D may be TRBD1 or TRBD2 (6 bases each). V shed 0 bases and J shed 4 bases, with 18 bases lying between them. Germline V gene sequence: CDR1 MNHEY, CDR2 SVGAGI. The CDR3 has 17 amino acids. The DNA of the CDR3 is TGTGCCAGCAGTTACTCGGGACTCAGGGGAGCGAGAGAGACCCAGTACTTC. It translates to CASSYSGLRGARETQYF.

The chain links TRBV4-2 to TRBJ1-2; D perhaps matches TRBD1 (5 bases). V shed 0 bases and J shed 6 bases, with 17 bases lying between them. This CDR3 has 16 residues. Germline V gives CDR1 LGHNA, CDR2 YNFKEQ. The CDR3 DNA is TGTGCCAGCAGCCAAGAGCGGGGGGATCTGGCCAATGGCTACACCTTC. It is translated as CASSQERGDLANGYTF.

The chain couples TRBV6-1 to TRBJ2-5; no firm D call. Germline values: CDR1 MNHNS, CDR2 SASEGT. The V end lost 3 bases, the J end lost 5 bases, and 19 bases lay between the germline ends. The CDR3 is made up of 16 amino acids. The CDR3 is CASSEYLAPPRETQYF. CDR3 nucleotide sequence: TGTGCCAGCAGTGAGTATTTGGCCCCGCCACGGGAGACCCAGTACTTC.

The chain combines TRBV30 with TRBJ2-7; the D gene could be TRBD1 or TRBD2 (5 bases each). This CDR3 is 13 amino acids long. The V end lost 0 bases, the J end lost 5 bases, and 11 bases lay between the germline ends. Per the germline V gene, CDR1 is GTSNPN and CDR2 is SVGIG (reference sequence). The CDR3 reads CAWSVGLGDEQYF. Written as DNA, the CDR3 is TGTGCCTGGAGTGTGGGTTTGGGGGACGAGCAGTACTTC.

The chain couples TRBV30 to TRBJ1-2; D unclear. V was clipped by 5 bases and J by 7 bases, with 11 bases between them. The CDR3 runs to 11 residues. Germline-derived CDR1 and CDR2 are GTSNPN and SVGIG (reference sequence). Written as DNA, the CDR3 is TGTGCCTGGGACACCGTTGGTGGCTACACCTTC. It is translated as CAWDTVGGYTF. The variable domain in full, completed from reference TRBV30 and TRBJ1-2, reads SQTIHQWPATLVQPVGSPLSLECTVEGTSNPNLYWYRQAAGRGLQLLFYSVGIGQISSEVPQNLSASRPQDRQFILSSKKLLLSDSGFYLCAWDTVGGYTFGSGTRLTVV.

V is TRBV19 and J is TRBJ1-5, with TRBD1 matching over 9 bases. Germline CDR1 and CDR2: LNHDA and SQIVND (reference sequence). After removal of 1 base from V and 5 bases from J, the junction contained 3 bases not matched to a gene. The CDR3 has 15 amino acids. The CDR3 bases are TGTGCCAGTAGTATAGCGGACAGGGGAGATCAGCCCCAGCATTTT. Protein: CASSIADRGDQPQHF.

V and J are TRBV3-1 and TRBJ2-7; D tentatively fits TRBD1 or TRBD2 (6 bases each). Germline values: CDR1 LGHDT, CDR2 YNNKEL (reference sequence). V shed 0 bases and J shed 6 bases, with 12 bases lying between them. CDR3 length equals 14 residues. This chain's CDR3 is CASSQDPGASEQYF. As DNA, the CDR3 is TGTGCCAGCAGCCAAGATCCGGGGGCGAGCGAGCAGTACTTC.

The rearrangement uses TRBV10-3 and TRBJ2-7; unclear D gene. The CDR3 sequence is 13 residues long. Trimming removed 3 bases from V and 2 bases from J, with 8 bases in between. CDR1 and CDR2 from the germline V gene are ENHRY and SYGVKD. This CDR3 reads CAISELVTYEQYF. CDR3 DNA: TGTGCCATCAGTGAACTCGTAACCTACGAGCAGTACTTC.

The chain carries TRBV7-9 and TRBJ2-7, with D perhaps matching TRBD1 (5 bases). Germline V gives CDR1 SEHNR, CDR2 FQNEAQ (reference sequence). Trimming removed 5 bases from V and 3 bases from J, with 20 bases in between. CDR3 length: 16 amino acids. The CDR3 DNA reads as TGTGCCAGCAGCCCACTGGGTGGCAGGGAAAGCTACGAGCAGTACTTC. Protein sequence: CASSPLGGRESYEQYF.

The chain combines TRBV7-2 with TRBJ2-7, with D hard to call. Germline V gene sequence: CDR1 SGHTA, CDR2 FQGNSA. V lost 5 bases and J 6 bases, leaving 8 bases between the germline ends. The CDR3 has 11 residues. DNA for the CDR3: TGTGCCAGCAGCCGCCCTGGCGAGCAGTACTTC. Translated: CASSRPGEQYF.